This TCR beta chain was captured by sequencing in a study of cytomegalovirus exposure and HLA in healthy donors. Whole-study results and caveats: The authors later linked a missense DCLRE1C variant to TCR beta V- and J-gene trimming. In a later analysis, HLA-C alleles had the fewest associated TCRs, DRB1 alleles the most. Generally TCR sequences proved uncommon, though certain public TCRs appeared in numerous donors.

The PCR employed 60 Vbeta primers together with 13 Jbeta primers. This table comes from immunoSEQ multiplex PCR, and its TCRdb copy is limited to in-frame clones, with some not included. Altogether approximately 160,000 clones are present, 68% being singletons, with the ten largest covering around 3%. A remark on this clone: As yet, its antigen is unknown. The junction departs from germline at one end; a sequencing error may be responsible.

Germline loops: CDR1 SNHLY, CDR2 FYNNEI. The CDR3 runs to 13 residues. The clonotype was recovered from a woman in her forties in good health and CMV-seropositive. V is TRBV2 and J is TRBJ1-5; tentatively, D is TRBD1 (5 bases). The specimen was PBMCs. The CDR3 reads CASSIDRNQPQNF. The DNA for the CDR3 is TGTGCCAGCAGTATTGACAGAAATCAGCCCCAGAATTTT.